This TCR beta chain was recovered during a study of T cell repertoires in cytomegalovirus infection. Overall study: Selected CMV epitopes included recently identified HLA-C-restricted ones as well as well-studied HLA-B-restricted ones. Public TCR beta signature analysis indicated the presence of both CMV infection and matching HLA type. Study results and limitations: It was HLA-C-restricted CMV-specific TCR beta clonotypes that dominated the response ex vivo. CMV carriers having the relevant HLA were flagged by cumulative public TCR beta family frequency.

Only a few counts were recorded for this clonotype. Its antigen is as yet unknown. TCRdb used MiXCR to reprocess the reads, holding one entry per CDR3 protein. The sample has 110,000 to 150,000 distinct CDR3 sequences, 32% seen once; the top ten hold 45% to 60%. Sequencing was performed on CD8+ T cells from cultured PBMCs, taken from culture after CMV antigen stimulation. This receptor was taken from a human donor in good health (CMV status not recorded). Some clones in this sample may be carry-over from other donors' samples.

The CDR3 is CASSVGGDYEQYF. The CDR3 nucleotides read TGTGCCAGCAGTGTTGGAGGGGACTACGAGCAGTACTTC. This chain uses TRBV2 with TRBJ2-7, with D perhaps matching TRBD2 (6 bases). V dropped 4 bases and J dropped 3 bases, with 10 bases sitting between them. This CDR3 has 13 residues. CDR1 SNHLY and CDR2 FYNNEI come from the germline V gene. Drawing the rest from reference TRBV2 and TRBJ2-7, the complete variable domain is EPEVTQTPSHQVTQMGQEVILRCVPISNHLYFYWYRQILGQKVEFLVSFYNNEISEKSEIFDDQFSVERPDGSNFTLKIRSTKLEDSAMYFCASSVGGDYEQYFGPGTRLTVT.